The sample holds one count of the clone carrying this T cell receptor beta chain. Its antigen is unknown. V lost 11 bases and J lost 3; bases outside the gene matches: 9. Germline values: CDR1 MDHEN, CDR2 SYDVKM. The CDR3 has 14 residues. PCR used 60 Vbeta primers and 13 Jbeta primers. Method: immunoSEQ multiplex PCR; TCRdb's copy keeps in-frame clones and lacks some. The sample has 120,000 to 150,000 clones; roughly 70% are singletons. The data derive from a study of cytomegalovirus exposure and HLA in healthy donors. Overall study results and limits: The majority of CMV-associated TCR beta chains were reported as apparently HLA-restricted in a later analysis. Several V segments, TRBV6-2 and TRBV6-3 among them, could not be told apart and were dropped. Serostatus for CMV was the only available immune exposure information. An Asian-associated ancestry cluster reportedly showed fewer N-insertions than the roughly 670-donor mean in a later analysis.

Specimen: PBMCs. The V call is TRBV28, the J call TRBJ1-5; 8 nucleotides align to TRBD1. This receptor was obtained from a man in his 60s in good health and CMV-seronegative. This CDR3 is CAGRRGPINQPQHF. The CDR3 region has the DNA TGTGCCGGCCGCAGGGGGCCCATCAATCAGCCCCAGCATTTT.